This TCR beta chain emerged from a study of PD-1 blockade in classical Hodgkin lymphoma. Study background: The patients were dosed with nivolumab 3 mg/kg, infused intravenously every 2 weeks.

The patients all showed relapse after autologous stem cell transplantation, while their brentuximab vedotin exposure varied. Of note for this clone: The antigen is undetermined.

Germline V lookup: CDR1 LNHDA, CDR2 SQIVND (reference sequence). The J segment lost 0 bases and the V segment lost 5 bases, leaving 4 bases of the junction unmatched. The CDR3 has 16 residues. This table comes from immunoSEQ multiplex PCR, and its TCRdb copy is limited to in-frame clones, with some not included. This sample yields under 60,000 clones, of which around 66% are seen a single time; approximately 11% belongs to the top ten. Findings and limits, study-wide: Reports indicated that newly diagnosed patients had lower baseline TCR diversity than healthy donors did. Significant TCR diversity gains by C4D1 occurred in CD4+ but not CD8+ cells. Anyone who began nivolumab under 1 year after ASCT was excluded.

This clonotype was obtained from a human donor with classical Hodgkin lymphoma. This specimen was peripheral blood mononuclear cells (PBMCs), taken at baseline. The V call is TRBV19, the J call TRBJ2-4, with 10 bases fitting TRBD1. CDR3 nucleotides: TGTGCCAGTAGTTTCGGACAGGGGGGAGCCAAAAACATTCAGTACTTC. This gives the protein CASSFGQGGAKNIQYF. The complete variable domain, with remaining parts taken from reference TRBV19 and TRBJ2-4, reads DGGITQSPKYLFRKEGQNVTLSCEQNLNHDAMYWYRQDPGQGLRLIYYSQIVNDFQKGDIAEGYSVSREKKESFPLTVTSAQKNPTAFYLCASSFGQGGAKNIQYFGAGTRLSVL.